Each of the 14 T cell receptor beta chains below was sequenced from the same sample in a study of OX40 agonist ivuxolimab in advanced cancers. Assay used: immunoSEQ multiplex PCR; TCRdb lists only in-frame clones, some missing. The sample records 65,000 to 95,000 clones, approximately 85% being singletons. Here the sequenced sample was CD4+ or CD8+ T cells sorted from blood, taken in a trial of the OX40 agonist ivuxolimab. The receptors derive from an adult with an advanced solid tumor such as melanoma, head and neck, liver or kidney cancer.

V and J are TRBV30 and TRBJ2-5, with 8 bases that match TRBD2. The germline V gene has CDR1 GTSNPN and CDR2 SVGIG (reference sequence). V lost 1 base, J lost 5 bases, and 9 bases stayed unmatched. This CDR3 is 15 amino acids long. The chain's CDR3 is CAWSDPGLGVETQYF. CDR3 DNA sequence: TGTGCCTGGAGTGATCCGGGACTAGGGGTGGAGACCCAGTACTTC.

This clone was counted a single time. The CDR3 spells CASQGLTDTQYF. DNA for the CDR3: TGTGCCAGCCAAGGTCTTACAGATACGCAGTATTTT. The genes are TRBV6-1 and TRBJ2-3; no clear D. This CDR3 is 12 amino acids long. Trimming took off 8 bases at V and 3 bases at J, with 9 bases between the two ends. Germline loops: CDR1 MNHNS, CDR2 SASEGT.

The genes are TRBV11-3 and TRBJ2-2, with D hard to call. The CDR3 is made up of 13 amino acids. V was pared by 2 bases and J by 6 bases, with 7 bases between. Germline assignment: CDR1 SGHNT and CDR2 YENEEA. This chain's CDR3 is CASSLMISGELFF. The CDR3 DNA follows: TGTGCCAGCAGCTTAATGATCTCCGGGGAGCTGTTTTTT. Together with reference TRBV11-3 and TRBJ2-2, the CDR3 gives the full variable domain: EAGVVQSPRYKIIEKKQPVAFWCNPISGHNTLYWYLQNLGQGPELLIRYENEEAVDDSQLPKDRFSAERLKGVDSTLKIQPAELGDSAVYLCASSLMISGELFFGEGSRLTVL.

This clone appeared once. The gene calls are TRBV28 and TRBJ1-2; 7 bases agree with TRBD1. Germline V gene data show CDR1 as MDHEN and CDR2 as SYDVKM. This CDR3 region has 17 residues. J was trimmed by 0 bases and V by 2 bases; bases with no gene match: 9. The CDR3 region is CASSLNAGGGTNYGYTF. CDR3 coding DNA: TGTGCCAGCAGTTTAAACGCAGGGGGGGGTACTAACTATGGCTACACCTTC.

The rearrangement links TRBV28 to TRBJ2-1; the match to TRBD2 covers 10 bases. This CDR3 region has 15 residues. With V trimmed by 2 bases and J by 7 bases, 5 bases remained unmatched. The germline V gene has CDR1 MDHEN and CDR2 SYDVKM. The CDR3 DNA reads TGTGCCAGCAGTTTAACGGGACTAGCGTTAAATGAGCAGTTCTTC. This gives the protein CASSLTGLALNEQFF. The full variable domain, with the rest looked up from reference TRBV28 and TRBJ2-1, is DVKVTQSSRYLVKRTGEKVFLECVQDMDHENMFWYRQDPGLGLRLIYFSYDVKMKEKGDIPEGYSVSREKKERFSLILESASTNQTSMYLCASSLTGLALNEQFFGPGTRLTVL.

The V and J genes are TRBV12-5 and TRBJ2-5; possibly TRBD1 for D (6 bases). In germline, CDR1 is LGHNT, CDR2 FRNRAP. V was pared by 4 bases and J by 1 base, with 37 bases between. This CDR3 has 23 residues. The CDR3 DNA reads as TGTGCTAGTGGTTCCCGACCCAACACACAGGGTCTATTTGACGATCGGGGCCAAGAGACCCAGTACTTC. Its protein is CASGSRPNTQGLFDDRGQETQYF.

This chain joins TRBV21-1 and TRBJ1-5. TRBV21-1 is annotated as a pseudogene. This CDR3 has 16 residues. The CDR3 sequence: CASSKEENYSNQPQHF. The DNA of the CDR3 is TGTGCCAGCAGCAAAGAAGAAAATTATAGCAATCAGCCCCAGCATTTT.

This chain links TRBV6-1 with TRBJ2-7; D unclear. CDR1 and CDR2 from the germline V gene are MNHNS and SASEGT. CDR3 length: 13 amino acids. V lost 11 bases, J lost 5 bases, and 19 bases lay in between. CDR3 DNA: TGTGCCGCCCTACGGGTGCCTTTCGACGAGCAGTACTTC. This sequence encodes CAALRVPFDEQYF.

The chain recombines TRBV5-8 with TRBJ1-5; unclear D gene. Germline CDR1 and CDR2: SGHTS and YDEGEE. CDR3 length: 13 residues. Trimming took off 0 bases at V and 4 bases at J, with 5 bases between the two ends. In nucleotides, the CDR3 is TGTGCCAGCAGCTTGGACAGAAATCAGCCCCAGCATTTT. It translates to CASSLDRNQPQHF.

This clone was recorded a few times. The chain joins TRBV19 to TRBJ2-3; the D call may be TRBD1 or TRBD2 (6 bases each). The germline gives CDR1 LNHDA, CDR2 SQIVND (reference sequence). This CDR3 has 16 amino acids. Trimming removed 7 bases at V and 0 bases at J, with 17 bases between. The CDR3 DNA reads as TGTGCCAGTAAGCGGCGTGGGGGGCGAAGCACAGATACGCAGTATTTT. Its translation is CASKRRGGRSTDTQYF.

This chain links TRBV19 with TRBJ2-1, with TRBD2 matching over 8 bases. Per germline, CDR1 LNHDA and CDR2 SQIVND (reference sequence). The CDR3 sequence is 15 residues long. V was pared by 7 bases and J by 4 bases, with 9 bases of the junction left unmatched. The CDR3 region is CASTLTSGSYNEQFF. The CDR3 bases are TGTGCCAGTACCTTAACGAGCGGGAGTTACAATGAGCAGTTCTTC.

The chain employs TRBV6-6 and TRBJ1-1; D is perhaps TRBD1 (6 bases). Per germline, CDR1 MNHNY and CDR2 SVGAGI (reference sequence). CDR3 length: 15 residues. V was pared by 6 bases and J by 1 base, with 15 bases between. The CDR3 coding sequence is TGTGCCAGCAGCACCTGGGGGGCGGGGAACACTGAAGCTTTCTTT. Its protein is CASSTWGAGNTEAFF.

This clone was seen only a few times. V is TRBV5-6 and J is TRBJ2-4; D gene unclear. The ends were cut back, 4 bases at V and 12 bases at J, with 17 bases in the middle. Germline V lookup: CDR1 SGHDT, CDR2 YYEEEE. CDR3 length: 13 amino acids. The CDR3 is CASSTLSYTPQYF. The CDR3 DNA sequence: TGTGCCAGCAGCACATTGTCGTATACGCCTCAGTACTTC. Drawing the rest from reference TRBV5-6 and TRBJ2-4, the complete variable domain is DAGVTQSPTHLIKTRGQQVTLRCSPKSGHDTVSWYQQALGQGPQFIFQYYEEEERQRGNFPDRFSGHQFPNYSSELNVNALLLGDSALYLCASSTLSYTPQYFGAGTRLSVL.

CDR3 amino acids: CASTLGSGSWVSEQYF. The CDR3 DNA follows: TGTGCCAGCACCTTGGGTAGCGGGAGTTGGGTTAGCGAGCAGTACTTC. This chain links TRBV28 with TRBJ2-7, with 9 bases lining up with TRBD2. The CDR3 covers 16 residues. The J segment lost 6 bases and the V segment lost 7 bases, leaving 16 bases of the junction unmatched. Looked up from germline, CDR1 is MDHEN and CDR2 is SYDVKM.